This T cell receptor beta chain came from a study of cytotoxic CD8 clonotypes in ibrutinib-treated CLL. The CDR3 is 15 residues long. Looked up from germline, CDR1 is MNHEY and CDR2 is SMNVEV (reference sequence). Trimming left V 4 bases short and J 10 bases short, with 20 bases between. Sequencing was designed to attain a depth spanning 1 in 200,000 to 1 in 1 million T cells. Here immunoSEQ multiplex PCR was the method, and the copy in TCRdb shows in-frame clones only, minus some. The sample lists more than 150,000 clones; around 72% were seen once. The chain links TRBV27 to TRBJ2-1; D gene unclear. The sequence was obtained from a human donor with chronic lymphocytic leukemia. The sequenced sample was PBMCs, obtained after 24 months of ibrutinib treatment. The CDR3 spells CASSSHLAVGWEQFF. The CDR3 DNA is TGTGCCAGCAGTTCTCACTTGGCGGTGGGTTGGGAGCAGTTCTTC.